This T cell receptor beta chain was sequenced for a study of T cell clonality in common variable immunodeficiency. Study-level findings and limits: T cell subpopulation sequencing would be needed to explain CVID clonality. Fewer deletions and N-nucleotide insertions were reportedly seen in common variable immunodeficiency TCR beta sequences. CVID subjects showed higher TCRbeta clonality than healthy controls. Patient heterogeneity in the CVID cohort limited correlations between repertoire features and clinical complications.

This clone has ten or more counts. Its antigen is unidentified. The method was immunoSEQ multiplex PCR; TCRdb's version includes in-frame clones alone and lacks a portion of them. The counts give roughly 52,000 clones, none of them seen only once; approximately 3.6% is held by the top ten. The TCR comes from a person between 18 and 75 years old in good health. The specimen sequenced was peripheral blood mononuclear cells.

The DNA read from the CDR3 is TGTGCCAGCAGCTTGGCGGGGATCTCCTACGAG. Its protein product is CASSLAGISYE. The entire CDR3 protein is CASSLAGISYEQYF. The chain recombines TRBV5-6 with TRBJ2-7, with D tentatively TRBD2 (5 bases). The read ends 3 residues shy of where the CDR3 ends; the end is completed using the germline J gene. Trimming pared 0 bases from V and 0 bases from J, leaving 7 bases between. Looked up from germline, CDR1 is SGHDT and CDR2 is YYEEEE. The CDR3 covers 14 residues.